The TCR beta chain under discussion was sequenced for a study of CD8+CD57+ T cells in acquired aplastic anemia. Overall study: When averaged, DNA from sorted CD4+ and CD8+ cells came to 3.2 ug. Whole-study results and caveats: For CD8+ Simpson's diversity, patients and controls showed no significant difference. A set of some 28 CD8+ CDR3 sequences was shared between patients and controls, and these sequences appeared highly expressed in patients.

TCR beta VDJ combinations and CDR3 sequences were profiled from genomic DNA. TCRdb re-called the reads with MiXCR, one entry per CDR3 protein. The table shows some 140,000 distinct CDR3 sequences, with about 50% occurring only once. CDR1 is SGHDT, CDR2 YYEEEE, per germline. CDR3 size: 15 residues. V lost 2 bases to trimming and J lost 2 bases, with 14 bases between them. Whoever was chosen for sequencing had shown CD8+CD57+ cell expansion by flow cytometry. Each patient gave a blood sample that was collected before any therapy had been received. A remark on this clonotype: Its cognate antigen is unknown.

The clonotype was recovered from a human donor with aplastic anemia. The sequenced sample consisted of sorted CD4+, CD8+, or CD8+CD57+ T cells (not recorded which) from PBMCs. This rearrangement joins TRBV5-6 to TRBJ2-7, with D perhaps being TRBD1 or TRBD2 (5 bases each). CDR3 protein: CASSFTPGPAYEQYF. As DNA, the CDR3 is TGTGCCAGCAGCTTTACCCCGGGACCAGCCTACGAGCAGTACTTC. The variable domain in full, with the rest retrieved from reference TRBV5-6 and TRBJ2-7, is DAGVTQSPTHLIKTRGQQVTLRCSPKSGHDTVSWYQQALGQGPQFIFQYYEEEERQRGNFPDRFSGHQFPNYSSELNVNALLLGDSALYLCASSFTPGPAYEQYFGPGTRLTVT.